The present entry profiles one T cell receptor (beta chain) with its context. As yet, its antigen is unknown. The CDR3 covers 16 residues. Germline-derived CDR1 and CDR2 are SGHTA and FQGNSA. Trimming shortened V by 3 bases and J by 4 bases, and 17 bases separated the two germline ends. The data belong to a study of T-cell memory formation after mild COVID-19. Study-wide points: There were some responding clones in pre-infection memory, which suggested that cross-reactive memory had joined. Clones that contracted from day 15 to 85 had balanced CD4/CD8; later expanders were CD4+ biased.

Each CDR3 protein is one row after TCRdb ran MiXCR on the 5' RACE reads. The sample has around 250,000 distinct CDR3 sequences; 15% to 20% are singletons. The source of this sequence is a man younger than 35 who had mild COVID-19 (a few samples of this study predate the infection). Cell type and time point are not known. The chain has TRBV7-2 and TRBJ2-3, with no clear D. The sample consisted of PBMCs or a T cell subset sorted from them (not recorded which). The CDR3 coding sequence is TGTGCCAGCAGCTTTCCCTATACCGACCGCCCAGATACGCAGTATTTT. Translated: CASSFPYTDRPDTQYF.